This entry is about one TCR beta chain. The data belong to a study of blood T cell repertoires in COVID-19. Clones were read by immunoSEQ multiplex PCR, and TCRdb kept only the in-frame ones, dropping some. The sample contains approximately 230,000 clones, around 86% of which appear only once. This clonotype was obtained from a young man who had recovered from COVID-19. The material sequenced was PBMCs or T cells enriched from blood (not recorded which).

The CDR3 DNA follows: TGTGCCAGCAGCCAAGTCCCAGGGGGGACTGAAGCTTTCTTT. Its protein product is CASSQVPGGTEAFF. The chain employs TRBV11-2 and TRBJ1-1; 7 nucleotides agree with TRBD1. The J segment lost 5 bases and the V segment lost 5 bases, leaving 8 bases of the junction unmatched. The CDR3 is 14 amino acids. Germline V gene lookup returns CDR1 SGHAT and CDR2 FQNNGV.